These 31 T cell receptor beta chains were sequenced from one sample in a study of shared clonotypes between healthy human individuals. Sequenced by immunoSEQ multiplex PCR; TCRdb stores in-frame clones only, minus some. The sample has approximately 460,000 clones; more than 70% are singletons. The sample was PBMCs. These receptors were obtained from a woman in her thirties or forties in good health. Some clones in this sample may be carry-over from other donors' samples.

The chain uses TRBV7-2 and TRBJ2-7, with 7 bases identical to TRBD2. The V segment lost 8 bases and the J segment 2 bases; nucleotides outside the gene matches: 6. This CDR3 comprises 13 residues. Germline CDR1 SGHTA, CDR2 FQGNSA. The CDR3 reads CASRAGATYEQYF. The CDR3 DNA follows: TGTGCCAGCCGGGCGGGAGCGACCTACGAGCAGTACTTC.

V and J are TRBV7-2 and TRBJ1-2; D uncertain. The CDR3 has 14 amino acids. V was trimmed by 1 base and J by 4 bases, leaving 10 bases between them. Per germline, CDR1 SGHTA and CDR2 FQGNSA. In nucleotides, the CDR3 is TGTGCCAGCAGCTTAGGGGGTCCGTCCTATGGCTACACCTTC. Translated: CASSLGGPSYGYTF. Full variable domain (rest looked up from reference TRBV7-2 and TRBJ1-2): GAGVSQSPSNKVTEKGKDVELRCDPISGHTALYWYRQSLGQGLEFLIYFQGNSAPDKSGLPSDRFSAERTGGSVSTLTIQRTQQEDSAVYLCASSLGGPSYGYTFGSGTRLTVV.

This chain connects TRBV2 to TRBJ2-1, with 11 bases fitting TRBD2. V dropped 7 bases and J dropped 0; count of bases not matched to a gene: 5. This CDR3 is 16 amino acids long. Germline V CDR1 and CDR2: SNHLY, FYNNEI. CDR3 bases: TGTGCCAGCACCCGACTAGCGGGAAACTCCTACAATGAGCAGTTCTTC. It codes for CASTRLAGNSYNEQFF.

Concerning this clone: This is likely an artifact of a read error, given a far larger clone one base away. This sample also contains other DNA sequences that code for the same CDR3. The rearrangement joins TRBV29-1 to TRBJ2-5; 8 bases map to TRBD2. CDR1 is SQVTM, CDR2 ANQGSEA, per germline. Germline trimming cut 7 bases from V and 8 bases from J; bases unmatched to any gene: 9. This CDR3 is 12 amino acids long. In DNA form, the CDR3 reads TGCAGCGGGACTAGCTTTGGAGAAACCCAGTACTTC. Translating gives CSGTSFGETQYF.

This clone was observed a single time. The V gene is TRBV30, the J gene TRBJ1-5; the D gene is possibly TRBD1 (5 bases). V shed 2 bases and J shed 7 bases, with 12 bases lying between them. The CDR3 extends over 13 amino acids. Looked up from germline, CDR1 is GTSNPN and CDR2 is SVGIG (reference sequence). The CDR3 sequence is CAWSRGGSQPQHF. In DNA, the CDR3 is TGTGCCTGGAGTCGGGGGGGAAGCCAGCCCCAGCATTTT.

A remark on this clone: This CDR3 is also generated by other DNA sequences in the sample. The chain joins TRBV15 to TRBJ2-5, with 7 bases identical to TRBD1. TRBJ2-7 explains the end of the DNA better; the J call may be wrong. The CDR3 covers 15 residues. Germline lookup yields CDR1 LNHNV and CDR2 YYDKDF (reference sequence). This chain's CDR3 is CATSRDLGTEYEQYF. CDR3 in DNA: TGTGCCACCAGCAGAGATCTCGGGACAGAATACGAGCAGTACTTC.

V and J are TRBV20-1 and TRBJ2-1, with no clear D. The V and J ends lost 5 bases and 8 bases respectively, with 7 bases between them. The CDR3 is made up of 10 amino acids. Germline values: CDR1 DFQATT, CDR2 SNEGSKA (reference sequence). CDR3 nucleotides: TGCAGTGCTTTCGGTCATGAGCAGTTCTTC. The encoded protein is CSAFGHEQFF.

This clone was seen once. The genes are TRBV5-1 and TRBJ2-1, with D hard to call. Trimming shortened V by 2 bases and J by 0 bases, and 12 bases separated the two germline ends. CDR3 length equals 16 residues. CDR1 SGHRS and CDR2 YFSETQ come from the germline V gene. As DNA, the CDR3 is TGCGCCAGCAGCTTACCTGGCCCGAGCTCCTACAATGAGCAGTTCTTC. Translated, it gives CASSLPGPSSYNEQFF. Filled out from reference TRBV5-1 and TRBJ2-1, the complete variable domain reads KAGVTQTPRYLIKTRGQQVTLSCSPISGHRSVSWYQQTPGQGLQFLFEYFSETQRNKGNFPGRFSGRQFSNSRSEMNVSTLELGDSALYLCASSLPGPSSYNEQFFGPGTRLTVL.

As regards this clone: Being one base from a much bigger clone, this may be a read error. CDR3 in DNA: TGCGCCAGCAGCTTGTGTTCTGCGGGAGGGCCGGGCAATGAGCAGTTCTTC. This gives the protein CASSLCSAGGPGNEQFF. V is TRBV5-1 and J is TRBJ2-1; TRBD2 aligns across 9 bases. The CDR3 runs 17 residues. Germline loops: CDR1 SGHRS, CDR2 YFSETQ. The junction had 11 bases not matched to a gene; V was cut back by 1 base and J by 6 bases.

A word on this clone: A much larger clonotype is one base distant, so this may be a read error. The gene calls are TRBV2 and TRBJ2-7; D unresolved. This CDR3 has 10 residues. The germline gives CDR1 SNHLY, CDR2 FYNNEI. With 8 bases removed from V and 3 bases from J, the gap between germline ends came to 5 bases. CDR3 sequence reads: CASGDYEQYF. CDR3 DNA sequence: TGTGCCAGCGGGGACTACGAGCAGTACTTC.

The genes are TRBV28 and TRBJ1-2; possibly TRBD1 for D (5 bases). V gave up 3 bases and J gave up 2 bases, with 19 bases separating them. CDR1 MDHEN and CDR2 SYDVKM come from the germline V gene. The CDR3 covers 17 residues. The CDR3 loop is CASSFSLLGVVNYGYTF. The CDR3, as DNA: TGTGCCAGCAGTTTTAGCCTCCTGGGGGTGGTGAACTATGGCTACACCTTC.

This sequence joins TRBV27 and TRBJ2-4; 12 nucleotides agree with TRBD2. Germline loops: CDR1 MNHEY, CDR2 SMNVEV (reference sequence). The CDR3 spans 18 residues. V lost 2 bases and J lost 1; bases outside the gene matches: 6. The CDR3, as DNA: TGTGCCAGCAGTTTACTAGCGGGAGGGCCCTCGGCCAAAAACATTCAGTACTTC. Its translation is CASSLLAGGPSAKNIQYF.

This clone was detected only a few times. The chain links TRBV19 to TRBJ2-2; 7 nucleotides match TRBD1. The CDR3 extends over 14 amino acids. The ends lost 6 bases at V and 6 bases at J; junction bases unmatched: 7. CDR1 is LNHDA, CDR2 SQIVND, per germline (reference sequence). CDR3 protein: CASRGVQGAGELFF. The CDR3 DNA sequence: TGTGCCAGTAGGGGGGTTCAGGGGGCCGGGGAGCTGTTTTTT.

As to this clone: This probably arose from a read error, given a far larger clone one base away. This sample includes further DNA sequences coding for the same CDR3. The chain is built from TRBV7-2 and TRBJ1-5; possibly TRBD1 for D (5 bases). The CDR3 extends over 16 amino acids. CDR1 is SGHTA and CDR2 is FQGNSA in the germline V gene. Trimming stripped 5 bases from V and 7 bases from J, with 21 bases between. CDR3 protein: CASSLVLGGNNQPQHF. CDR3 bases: TGTGCCAGCAGCCTAGTCTTGGGGGGGAATAACCAGCCCCAGCATTTT.

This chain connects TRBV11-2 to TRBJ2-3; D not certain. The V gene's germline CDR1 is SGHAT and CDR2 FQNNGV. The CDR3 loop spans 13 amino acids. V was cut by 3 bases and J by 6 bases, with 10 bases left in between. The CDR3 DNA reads TGTGCCAGCAGCTTTGCAATCAGCGATACGCAGTATTTT. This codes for CASSFAISDTQYF.

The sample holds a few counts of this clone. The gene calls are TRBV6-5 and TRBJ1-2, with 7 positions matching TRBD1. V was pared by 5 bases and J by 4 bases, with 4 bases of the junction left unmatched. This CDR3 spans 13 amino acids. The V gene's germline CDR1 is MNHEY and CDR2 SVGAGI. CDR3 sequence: CASSVGQAYGYTF. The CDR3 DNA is TGTGCCAGCAGTGTAGGACAGGCCTATGGCTACACCTTC.

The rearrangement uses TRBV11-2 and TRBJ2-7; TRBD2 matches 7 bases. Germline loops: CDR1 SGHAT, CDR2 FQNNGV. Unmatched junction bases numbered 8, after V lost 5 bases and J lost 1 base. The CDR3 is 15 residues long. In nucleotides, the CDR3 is TGTGCCAGCAGCACTCCGGGACTAAAGTCCTACGAGCAGTACTTC. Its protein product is CASSTPGLKSYEQYF.

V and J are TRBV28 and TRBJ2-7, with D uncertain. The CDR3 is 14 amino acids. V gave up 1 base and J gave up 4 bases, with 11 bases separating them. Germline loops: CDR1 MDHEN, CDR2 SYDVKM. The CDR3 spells CASSLSADPYEQYF. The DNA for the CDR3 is TGTGCCAGCAGTTTATCTGCAGACCCGTACGAGCAGTACTTC.

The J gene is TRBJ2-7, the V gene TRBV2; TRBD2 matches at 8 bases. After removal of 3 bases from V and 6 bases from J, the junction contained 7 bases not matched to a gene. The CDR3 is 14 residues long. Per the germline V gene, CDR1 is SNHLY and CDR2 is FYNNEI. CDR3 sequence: CASSEVTSETEQYF. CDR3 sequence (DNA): TGTGCCAGCAGTGAGGTGACTAGCGAAACCGAGCAGTACTTC.

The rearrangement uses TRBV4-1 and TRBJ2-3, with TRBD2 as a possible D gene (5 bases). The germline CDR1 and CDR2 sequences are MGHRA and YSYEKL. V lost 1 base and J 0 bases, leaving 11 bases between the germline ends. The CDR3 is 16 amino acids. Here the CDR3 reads CASSQGTERSTDTQYF. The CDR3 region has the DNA TGCGCCAGCAGCCAAGGGACCGAGCGGAGCACAGATACGCAGTATTTT.

The CDR3 bases are TGCGCCAGCAGCTACCGGACAGGGGGCGCTTCGAATGGCTACACCTTC. It yields the protein CASSYRTGGASNGYTF. The genes are TRBV5-1 and TRBJ1-2, with 11 bases identical to TRBD1. With V trimmed by 3 bases and J by 6 bases, 10 bases remained unmatched. Germline values: CDR1 SGHRS, CDR2 YFSETQ. The CDR3 sequence is 16 residues long. Combining the CDR3 with reference TRBV5-1 and TRBJ1-2 gives the whole variable domain KAGVTQTPRYLIKTRGQQVTLSCSPISGHRSVSWYQQTPGQGLQFLFEYFSETQRNKGNFPGRFSGRQFSNSRSEMNVSTLELGDSALYLCASSYRTGGASNGYTFGSGTRLTVV.

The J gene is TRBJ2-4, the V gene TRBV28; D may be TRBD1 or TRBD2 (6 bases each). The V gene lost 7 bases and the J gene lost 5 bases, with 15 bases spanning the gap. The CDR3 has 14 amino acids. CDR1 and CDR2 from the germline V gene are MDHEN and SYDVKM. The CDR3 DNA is TGTGCCAGCAAAGGGGGGCCAGATGAAAACATTCAGTACTTC. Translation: CASKGGPDENIQYF.

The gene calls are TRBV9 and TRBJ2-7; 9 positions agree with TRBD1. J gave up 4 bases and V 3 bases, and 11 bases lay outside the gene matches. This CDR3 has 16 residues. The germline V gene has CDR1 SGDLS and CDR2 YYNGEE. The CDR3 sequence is CASSGETGGGPYEQYF. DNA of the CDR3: TGTGCCAGCAGCGGGGAAACAGGGGGCGGCCCATACGAGCAGTACTTC.

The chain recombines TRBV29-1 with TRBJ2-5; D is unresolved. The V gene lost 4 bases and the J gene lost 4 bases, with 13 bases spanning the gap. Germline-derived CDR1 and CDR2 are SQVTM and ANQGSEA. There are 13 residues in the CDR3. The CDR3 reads CSVGGGVGETQYF. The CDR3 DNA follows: TGCAGCGTTGGGGGTGGGGTCGGAGAGACCCAGTACTTC.

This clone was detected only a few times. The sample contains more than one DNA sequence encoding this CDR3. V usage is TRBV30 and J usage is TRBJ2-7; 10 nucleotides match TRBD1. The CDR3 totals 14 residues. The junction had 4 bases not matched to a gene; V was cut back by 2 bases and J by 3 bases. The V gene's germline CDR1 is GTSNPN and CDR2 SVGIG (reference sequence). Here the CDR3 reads CAWSSGTGVYEQYF. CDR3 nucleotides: TGTGCCTGGAGTAGTGGGACAGGGGTCTACGAGCAGTACTTC.

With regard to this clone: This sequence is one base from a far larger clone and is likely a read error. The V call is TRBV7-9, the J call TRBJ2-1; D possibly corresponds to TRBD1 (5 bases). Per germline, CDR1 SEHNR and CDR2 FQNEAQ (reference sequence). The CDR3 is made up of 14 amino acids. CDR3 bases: TGTGCCAGCAGCTTAGTTGGGGCCTACAATGGGCAGTTCTTC. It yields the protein CASSLVGAYNGQFF.

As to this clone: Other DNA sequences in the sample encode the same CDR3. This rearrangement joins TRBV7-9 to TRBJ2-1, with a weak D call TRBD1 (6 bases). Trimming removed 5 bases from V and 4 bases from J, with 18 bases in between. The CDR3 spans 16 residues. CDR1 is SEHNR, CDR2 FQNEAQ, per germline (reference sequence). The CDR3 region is CASSPRGGSAYNEQFF. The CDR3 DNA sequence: TGTGCCAGCAGCCCCAGAGGGGGTAGCGCTTACAATGAGCAGTTCTTC.

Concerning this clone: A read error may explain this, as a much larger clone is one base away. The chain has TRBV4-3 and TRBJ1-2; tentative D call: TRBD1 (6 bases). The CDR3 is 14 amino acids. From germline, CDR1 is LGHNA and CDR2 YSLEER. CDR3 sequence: CAGSQDQGNYGYTF. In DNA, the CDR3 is TGCGCCGGCAGCCAAGATCAGGGGAACTATGGCTACACCTTC.

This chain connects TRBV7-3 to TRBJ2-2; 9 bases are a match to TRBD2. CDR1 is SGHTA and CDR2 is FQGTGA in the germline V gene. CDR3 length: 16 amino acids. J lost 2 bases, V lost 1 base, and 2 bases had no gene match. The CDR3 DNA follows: TGTGCCAGCAGCTTAATAGCGGGAGACAACACCGGGGAGCTGTTTTTT. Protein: CASSLIAGDNTGELFF.

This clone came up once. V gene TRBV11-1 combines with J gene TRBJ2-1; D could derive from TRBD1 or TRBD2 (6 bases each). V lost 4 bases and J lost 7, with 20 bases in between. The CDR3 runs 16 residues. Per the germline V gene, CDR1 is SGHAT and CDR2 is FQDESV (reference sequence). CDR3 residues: CASSSPTRGFVNEQFF. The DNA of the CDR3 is TGTGCCAGCAGCTCACCGACTAGGGGGTTTGTAAATGAGCAGTTCTTC.

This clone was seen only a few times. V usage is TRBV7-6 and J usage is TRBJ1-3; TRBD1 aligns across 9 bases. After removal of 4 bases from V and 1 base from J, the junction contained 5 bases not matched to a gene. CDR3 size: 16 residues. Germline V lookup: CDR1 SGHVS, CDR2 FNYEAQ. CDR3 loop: CASSWGTGRSGNTIYF. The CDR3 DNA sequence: TGTGCCAGCAGCTGGGGGACAGGGAGGTCTGGAAACACCATATATTTT. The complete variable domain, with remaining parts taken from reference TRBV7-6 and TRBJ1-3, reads GAGVSQSPRYKVTKRGQDVALRCDPISGHVSLYWYRQALGQGPEFLTYFNYEAQQDKSGLPNDRFSAERPEGSISTLTIQRTEQRDSAMYRCASSWGTGRSGNTIYFGEGSWLTVV.